These 9 T cell receptor beta chains came from one sample sequenced in a study of post-analysis software for immune sequencing data (dated by TCRdb to 2015 to 2017). Beyond this particular receptor, the publication reports: Four to six TRBV segments, including TRBV5-6, TRBV5-1 and TRBV20-1, were significantly more frequent in patients than controls.

Library preparation used PCR. The sequencing machine was an Illumina HiSeq 2500. To reduce PCR and sequencing biases, unique molecular identifiers were built into the TCR beta cDNA libraries. In TCRdb, the public reads were trimmed at Q25 with fastp and aligned with MiXCR, with productive beta chains retained. Each CDR3 protein appears once, grouped with its most common genes and DNA. This sample is represented by 350,000 to 500,000 distinct CDR3 sequences; roughly 38% of them were singletons. Less than 10% of the sample rests with the top ten. These TCRs' antigens remain unknown. Sequenced sample: blood. The receptors were gathered from a girl aged 2-15 years with multiple sclerosis.

A few counts support this clonotype. CDR3 DNA sequence: TGCAGCGTTGGGGAGCGGGTGATGACAGATACGCAGTATTTT. Amino acid sequence: CSVGERVMTDTQYF. This chain joins TRBV29-1 and TRBJ2-3, with D possibly TRBD2 on 6 matching bases. The CDR3 is 14 residues long. CDR1 and CDR2 from the germline V gene are SQVTM and ANQGSEA. Trimming took off 4 bases at V and 3 bases at J, with 14 bases between the two ends.

This clonotype came up a few times. The chain has TRBV20-1 and TRBJ2-1; TRBD1 or TRBD2 may be the D gene (5 bases each). V lost 0 bases, J lost 3 bases, and 15 bases lay in between. Germline V gene sequence: CDR1 DFQATT, CDR2 SNEGSKA (reference sequence). The CDR3 contains 16 residues. Here the CDR3 DNA reads TGCAGTGCTAGAGACACAGCCGGGACGAGCTACAATGAGCAGTTCTTC. Its protein is CSARDTAGTSYNEQFF.

This clonotype showed up just a few times. The J gene is TRBJ2-3, the V gene TRBV7-2; 7 nucleotides align to TRBD1. With 6 bases clipped from V and 0 bases from J, the junction kept 6 bases outside the gene matches. Germline CDR1 reads SGHTA; CDR2 reads FQGNSA. The CDR3 contains 15 residues. The CDR3 nucleotides read TGTGCCAGCAGTCATCCGGGACAGAGCACAGATACGCAGTATTTT. It is translated as CASSHPGQSTDTQYF.

DNA of the CDR3: TGTGCCAGCAGTGGAGCGGGAGTAGGGACAGATACGCAGTATTTT. This gives the protein CASSGAGVGTDTQYF. The V call is TRBV6-1, the J call TRBJ2-3; TRBD2 matches 8 bases. V trimming: 4 bases; J trimming: 3 bases; junction bases outside the gene matches: 6. Per the germline V gene, CDR1 is MNHNS and CDR2 is SASEGT. This CDR3 contains 15 residues.

The chain combines TRBV5-1 with TRBJ2-5; D uncertain. The CDR3 runs to 14 residues. V lost 0 bases to trimming and J lost 3 bases, with 9 bases between them. Germline CDR1 SGHRS, CDR2 YFSETQ. CDR3 DNA: TGCGCCAGCAGCTTGGCCGTAGCAGAAGAGACCCAGTACTTC. Its protein product is CASSLAVAEETQYF.

The table lists this clonotype with many counts. The chain carries TRBV20-1 and TRBJ2-5, with 7 bases that match TRBD1. The CDR3 covers 14 residues. In germline, CDR1 is DFQATT, CDR2 SNEGSKA (reference sequence). V dropped 0 bases and J dropped 4; count of bases not matched to a gene: 5. The CDR3 nucleotides are TGCAGTGCTAGAGATCAAGGGGGCTTAGAGACCCAGTACTTC. Protein product: CSARDQGGLETQYF.

A few counts support this clonotype. This chain joins TRBV20-1 and TRBJ1-5; TRBD1 is a possible D gene (6 bases). The V gene's germline CDR1 is DFQATT and CDR2 SNEGSKA (reference sequence). V lost 2 bases and J 4 bases, leaving 12 bases between the germline ends. This CDR3 has 14 residues. For the CDR3, the DNA is TGCAGTGCTAGACATGGGGGCGGAAATCAGCCCCAGCATTTT. Protein product: CSARHGGGNQPQHF.

As to this clonotype: The junction shows a germline mismatch at one end, possibly a read error. This sequence joins TRBV12-3 or TRBV12-4 and TRBJ1-1; D possibly corresponds to TRBD1 (6 bases). This CDR3 comprises 16 residues. The CDR3 DNA sequence: TGTACCAGCAGTTTATTCCGGGGGCTCAGACACACTGAAGCTTTCTTT. It codes for CTSSLFRGLRHTEAFF.

The rearrangement joins TRBV6-1 to TRBJ2-5; D is possibly TRBD2 (6 bases). V lost 1 base and J lost 4, with 16 bases in between. The CDR3 totals 16 residues. From germline, CDR1 is MNHNS and CDR2 SASEGT. CDR3 in amino acids: CASSEVGAGTLETQYF. CDR3 sequence (DNA): TGTGCCAGCAGTGAAGTAGGAGCGGGCACACTAGAGACCCAGTACTTC.